This TCR beta chain was profiled in a study of T cell responses to AZD1222 COVID-19 vaccine. Study-wide results and caveats: Unmutated variant regions are reportedly targeted by nearly half of spike-specific TCRs. Baseline seropositivity characterized only six AZD1222 recipients. Repertoires in all cases were sampled only once the peak T cell response had passed.

V was pared by 11 bases and J by 3 bases, with 7 bases of the junction left unmatched. Germline V gene lookup returns CDR1 MNHEY and CDR2 SVGAGI. This CDR3 region has 13 residues. The study pooled second doses at about 4 or about 12 weeks. About this clone: Its antigen is unknown.

The assay was immunoSEQ multiplex PCR, and TCRdb's table has in-frame clones only and misses some. The sample records roughly 77,000 clones, 92% being singletons. Sequences were derived from peripheral blood, sampled 28 days after the second AZD1222 dose. The chain employs TRBV6-5 and TRBJ1-5; 7 bases align to TRBD1. This receptor was obtained from an adult who received the AZD1222 COVID-19 vaccine. The CDR3 loop is CAVSQGHNQPQHF. In DNA, the CDR3 is TGTGCCGTTTCACAGGGGCACAATCAGCCCCAGCATTTT.